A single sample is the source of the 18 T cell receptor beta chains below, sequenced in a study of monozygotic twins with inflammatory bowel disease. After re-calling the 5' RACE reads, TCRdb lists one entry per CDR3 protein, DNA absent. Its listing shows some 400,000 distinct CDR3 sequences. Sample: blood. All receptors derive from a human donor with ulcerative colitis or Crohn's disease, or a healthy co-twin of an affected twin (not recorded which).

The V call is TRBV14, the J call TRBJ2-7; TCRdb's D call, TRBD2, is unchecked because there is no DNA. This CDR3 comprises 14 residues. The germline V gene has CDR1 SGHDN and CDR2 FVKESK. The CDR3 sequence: CASSQGGPVGEQYF.

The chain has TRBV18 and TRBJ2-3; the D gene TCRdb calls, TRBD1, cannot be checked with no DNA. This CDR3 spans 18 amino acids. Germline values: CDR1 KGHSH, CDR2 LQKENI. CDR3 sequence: CASSLSPGTDLRTDTQYF. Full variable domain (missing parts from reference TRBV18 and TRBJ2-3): NAGVMQNPRHLVRRRGQEARLRCSPMKGHSHVYWYRQLPEEGLKFMVYLQKENIIDESGMPKERFSAEFPKEGPSILRIQQVVRGDSAAYFCASSLSPGTDLRTDTQYFGPGTRLTVL.

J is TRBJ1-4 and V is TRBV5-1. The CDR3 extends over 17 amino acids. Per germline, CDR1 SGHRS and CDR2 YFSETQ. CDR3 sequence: CASSWGAVVATNEKLFF.

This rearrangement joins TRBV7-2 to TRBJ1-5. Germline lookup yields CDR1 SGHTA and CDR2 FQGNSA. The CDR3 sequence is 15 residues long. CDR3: CASSLKGYSNQPQHF. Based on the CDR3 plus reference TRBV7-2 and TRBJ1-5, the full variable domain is GAGVSQSPSNKVTEKGKDVELRCDPISGHTALYWYRQSLGQGLEFLIYFQGNSAPDKSGLPSDRFSAERTGGSVSTLTIQRTQQEDSAVYLCASSLKGYSNQPQHFGDGTRLSIL.

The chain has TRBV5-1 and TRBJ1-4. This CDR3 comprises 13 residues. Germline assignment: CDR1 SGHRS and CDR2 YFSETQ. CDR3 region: CASSLGMDEKLFF. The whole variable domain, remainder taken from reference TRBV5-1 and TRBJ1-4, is KAGVTQTPRYLIKTRGQQVTLSCSPISGHRSVSWYQQTPGQGLQFLFEYFSETQRNKGNFPGRFSGRQFSNSRSEMNVSTLELGDSALYLCASSLGMDEKLFFGSGTQLSVL.

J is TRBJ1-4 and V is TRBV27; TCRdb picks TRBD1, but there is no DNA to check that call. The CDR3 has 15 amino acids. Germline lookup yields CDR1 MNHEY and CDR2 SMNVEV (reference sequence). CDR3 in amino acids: CASSSGQGADEKLFF.

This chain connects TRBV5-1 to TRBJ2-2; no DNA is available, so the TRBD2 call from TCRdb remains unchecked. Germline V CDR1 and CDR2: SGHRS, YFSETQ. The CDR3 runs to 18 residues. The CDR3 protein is CASSFAGTSGLFTGELFF.

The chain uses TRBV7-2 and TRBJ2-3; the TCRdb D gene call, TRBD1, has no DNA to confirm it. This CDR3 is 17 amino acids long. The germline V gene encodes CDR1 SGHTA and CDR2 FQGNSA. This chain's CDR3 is CASSPRGGQSLTDTQYF.

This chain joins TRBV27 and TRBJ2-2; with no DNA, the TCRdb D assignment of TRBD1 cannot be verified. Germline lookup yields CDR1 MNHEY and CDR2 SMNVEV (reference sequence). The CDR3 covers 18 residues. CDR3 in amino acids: CATRNLAPGDGGTGELFF.

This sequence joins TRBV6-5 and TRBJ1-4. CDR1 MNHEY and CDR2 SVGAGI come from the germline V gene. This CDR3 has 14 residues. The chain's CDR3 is CASSSYPTNEKLFF.

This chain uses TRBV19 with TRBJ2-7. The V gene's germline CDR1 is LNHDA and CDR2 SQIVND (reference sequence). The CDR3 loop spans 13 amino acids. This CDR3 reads CASRSQQDYEQYF.

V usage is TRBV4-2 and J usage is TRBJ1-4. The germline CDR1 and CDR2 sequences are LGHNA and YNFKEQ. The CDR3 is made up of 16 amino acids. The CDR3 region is CASSQDKPIGNEKLFF.

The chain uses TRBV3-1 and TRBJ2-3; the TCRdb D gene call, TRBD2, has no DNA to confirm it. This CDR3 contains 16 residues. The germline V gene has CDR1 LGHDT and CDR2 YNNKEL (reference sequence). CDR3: CASSQAGRVLTDTQYF.

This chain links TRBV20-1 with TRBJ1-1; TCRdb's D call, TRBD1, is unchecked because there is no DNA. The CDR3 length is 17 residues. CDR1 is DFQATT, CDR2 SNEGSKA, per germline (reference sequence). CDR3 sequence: CSAPPVPGQGEDTEAFF.

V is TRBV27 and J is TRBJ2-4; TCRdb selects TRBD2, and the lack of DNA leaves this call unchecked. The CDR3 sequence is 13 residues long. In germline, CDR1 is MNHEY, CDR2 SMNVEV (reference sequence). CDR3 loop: CASSPSGSEGQYF.

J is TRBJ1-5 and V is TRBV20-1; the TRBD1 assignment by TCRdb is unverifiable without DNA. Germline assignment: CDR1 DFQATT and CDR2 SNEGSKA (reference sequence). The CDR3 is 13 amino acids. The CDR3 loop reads CSARQGRDQPQHF.

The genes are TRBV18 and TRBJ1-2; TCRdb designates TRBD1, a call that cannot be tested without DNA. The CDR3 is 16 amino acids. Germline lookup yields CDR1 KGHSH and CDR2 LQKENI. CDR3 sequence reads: CASSEETGTKGAGYTF.

CDR3 residues: CASRTGLANYEQYF. This chain connects TRBV23-1 to TRBJ2-7; the D gene TCRdb calls, TRBD2, cannot be checked with no DNA. TRBV23-1 is an ORF; its function is uncertain. The CDR3 contains 14 residues.